This T cell receptor (beta chain) stems from a study of T cells in Graves' hyperthyroidism and ophthalmopathy (dated by TCRdb to about 2019). As for the study more broadly: Peripheral blood was sampled at the time of initial diagnosis, prior to any treatment. A discovery cohort of about a hundred patients, 43 with Graves' ophthalmopathy and more than 55 with stable Graves' hyperthyroidism, was used to find distinguishing TCR V-J signatures. An independent validation cohort of 18 to 20 hyperthyroidism patients and 17 patients who later progressed to ophthalmopathy tested prospective prediction of ophthalmopathy. The 80 to 100 discovery patients were randomly divided into training and test sets at a 7:3 ratio. In addition, the study compared T-cell repertoires in thyroid tissue and in blood from roughly 6 Graves' hyperthyroidism patients. Once sampling was done, hyperthyroidism patients were given methimazole at a starting dose of 30 mg daily, whereas ophthalmopathy patients were given high-dose intravenous methylprednisolone. The paper reports TCR Vbeta CDR3 sequencing of some 140 peripheral blood samples: around 45 ophthalmopathy, about 75 hyperthyroidism and approximately 17 progressor patients. The paper's findings and limits, for the study overall: No statistical method was used to fix the sample size in advance, and group allocation was not hidden from the investigators. A model built on a 13 V-J signature distinguished ophthalmopathy from stable hyperthyroidism, reaching 85% to 90% sensitivity and approximately 83% specificity in cross-validation and 80%/75% in testing. In validation, progression to ophthalmopathy was predicted by the model with nearly 71% sensitivity and 72% to 85% specificity, a median of approximately 6.5 months before onset. Blood samples also contained most of the expanded thyroid clonotypes (frequency above 0.001), which suggests that blood repertoires may reflect thyroid immune responses.

TCR beta CDR3 regions were amplified from RNA transcripts. A first-round RT-PCR of the TCR CDR3 used the HTBI primer set with the Qiagen OneStep RT-PCR kit. A second multiplex PCR round built the libraries, followed by size selection and purification. Libraries were sequenced paired-end with 100 bp reads on an Illumina HiSeq2000. As for the authors' bioinformatics: SOAPnuke was used to process the raw data, throwing out any read that contained adapters or uncalled bases, had a mean Phred below 15, or lacked an exact constant-primer or identifier match. COPE v1.2.5 was used to merge the high-quality paired reads, and each unique nucleotide sequence was defined as a clonotype. MiTCR v1.1 was used to align the clonotypes against IMGT TRBV, TRBD and TRBJ reference segments. Only V-J combinations with frequency above 0.0001, covering about 99% of repertoires, were analysed. A TCS score was defined as the ratio between F50 (clonal expansion) and ExV (chaos), using BLOSUM62-based TCRdist between CDR3 peptides within each V-J. Welch's t-statistics and random forest reduced fewer than 600 V-J features to 13, which were used in a naive Bayes classifier (R e1071). Using fastp trimming at Q25 and MiXCR clonotype assembly, TCRdb reanalyzed the public sequencing data and kept in-frame beta chains. Each entry is one CDR3 protein sequence, shown with its most common DNA and genes. For this entry, the V and J calls and clone size follow TCRdb and not the study's own pipeline. The sample table contains 500,000 to 650,000 distinct CDR3 sequences; only one count was recorded for 15% to 20% of them. The ten most abundant clones make up roughly 47% of the sample.

In the ophthalmopathy patients, disease was moderately to severely active, with a Clinical Activity Score of 3 or more, a NOSPECS grade of 4 or more, and a duration of less than 3 months. Patients with uncontrolled infections, other autoimmune diseases, pregnancy or lactation were excluded. Clinical symptoms, serum thyroxine and TRAb, thyroid ultrasound, and orbital computed tomography formed the basis for the diagnoses. PBMCs were separated from roughly 10 ml of fresh peripheral blood using Ficoll-Paque density gradient centrifugation. Total RNA was extracted using Trizol reagent, and RNA quality was assessed on an Agilent 2100 Bioanalyzer. The germline V gene (reference sequence) gives CDR1 as SEHNR and CDR2 as FQNEAQ. From its cysteine to its phenylalanine, the CDR3 spans 14 amino acids. Just CDR3 DNA is preserved here, 42 bases in frame from base 1. Compared with germline, V lacks 1 base and J lacks 5 bases; bases without a gene match: 3.

This clonotype was detected ten times or more. No antigen is known for it. No qualities accompany the bases; no much larger clone lies one base away. The chain couples TRBV7-9 to TRBJ2-3; TRBD2 matches 7 bases in the middle. The sequenced material came from blood. The TCR sequence derives from a man in his forties with Graves' ophthalmopathy. Here is the DNA: TGTGCCAGCAGCTTAGAGGTAGCGGGAGATACGCAGTATTTT. This is translated as CASSLEVAGDTQYF.